A selection of T cell receptor beta chains follows, all from one sample in a study of radiation and T cells in renal cell carcinoma. Measured with immunoSEQ multiplex PCR; TCRdb has only the in-frame clones, and not every one. The sample lists 120,000 or so clones, about 81% occurring once. Source: blood, taken from a patient whose treatment included radiotherapy and nephrectomy. All receptors derive from a man over 45 with renal cell carcinoma. Each CDR3 is given with its conserved first and last residue. A D gene is named only where the DNA matches it firmly. Size is omitted from some rows. Given values are once, few, many or a class for expanded clones.

v_gene	j_gene	d_gene	abundance	CDR3aa	CDR3nt
TRBV7-9	TRBJ1-2	TRBD1	.	CASSSTGTGVYGYTF	TGTGCCAGCAGCTCAACCGGGACAGGGGTCTATGGCTACACCTTC
TRBV7-9	TRBJ2-4	TRBD2	.	CASSSSTSGNIQYF	TGTGCCAGCAGCTCCTCGACTAGCGGAAACATTCAGTACTTC
TRBV29-1	TRBJ2-6	.	few	CSVEEYGKSSGANVLTF	TGCAGCGTTGAAGAGTATGGGAAGAGCTCTGGGGCCAACGTCCTGACTTTC
TRBV4-1	TRBJ2-7	.	.	CASSQGTGDYYEQYF	TGCGCCAGCAGCCAGGGGACGGGCGATTACTACGAGCAGTACTTC
TRBV5-1	TRBJ1-2	TRBD1	.	CASSLAPGTGQDTF	TGCGCCAGCAGCTTGGCCCCAGGGACAGGGCAAGACACCTTC
TRBV4-2	TRBJ1-5	TRBD1	.	CASSRGQGGNQPQHF	TGTGCCAGCAGCAGGGGACAGGGAGGGAATCAGCCCCAGCATTTT
TRBV7-9	TRBJ2-7	.	.	CASSLVTGYEQYF	TGTGCCAGCAGCTTAGTCACGGGTTACGAGCAGTACTTC
TRBV7-9	TRBJ2-1	.	.	CASSSAPRSNEQFF	TGTGCCAGCAGCTCCGCCCCCAGGTCCAATGAGCAGTTCTTC
TRBV7-8	TRBJ2-1	TRBD1	.	CASSRRGQGKGLEQFF	TGTGCCAGCAGCCGTAGGGGACAGGGGAAGGGACTTGAGCAGTTCTTC
TRBV9	TRBJ2-5	TRBD2	once	CASSSGTSGIGETQYF	TGTGCCAGCAGCTCAGGGACTAGCGGGATCGGAGAGACCCAGTACTTC
TRBV7-2	TRBJ2-2	.	.	CAYQAREAHTGELFF	TGTGCCTACCAGGCGAGGGAGGCTCACACCGGGGAGCTGTTTTTT
TRBV5-1	TRBJ2-7	TRBD2	.	CASSFGTSSSEQYF	TGCGCCAGCAGCTTCGGGACTAGCTCCTCCGAGCAGTACTTC
TRBV5-4	TRBJ2-5	.	.	CATSTQETQYF	TGTGCCACCAGCACCCAAGAGACCCAGTACTTC
TRBV4-1	TRBJ2-3	TRBD2	.	CASSQDQRGGWDTQYF	TGCGCCAGCAGCCAAGACCAGCGGGGGGGCTGGGATACGCAGTATTTT
TRBV5-1	TRBJ2-1	.	.	CASSLVSFHEQFF	TGCGCCAGCAGCTTGGTGAGCTTTCATGAGCAGTTCTTC
TRBV28	TRBJ1-2	TRBD1	.	CASMTGGVYGYTF	TGTGCCAGCATGACAGGGGGCGTCTATGGCTACACCTTC
TRBV29-1	TRBJ2-6	.	.	CSVEGPGPSGANVLTF	TGCAGCGTTGAAGGTCCGGGGCCCTCTGGGGCCAACGTCCTGACTTTC
TRBV30	TRBJ2-7	.	few	CAWRSGGGWYEQYF	TGTGCCTGGAGGTCTGGTGGGGGGTGGTACGAGCAGTACTTC
TRBV19	TRBJ1-1	.	.	CASSHLGGSNTEAFF	TGTGCCAGTAGTCATCTGGGGGGGTCGAACACTGAAGCTTTCTTT
TRBV5-1	TRBJ2-2	TRBD1	.	CASSKGQGNTGELFF	TGCGCCAGCAGCAAGGGACAGGGGAACACCGGGGAGCTGTTTTTT
TRBV29-1	TRBJ2-7	TRBD1	.	CSVGGTVGEQYF	TGCAGCGTTGGGGGGACAGTGGGCGAGCAGTACTTC
TRBV28	TRBJ2-5	TRBD2	.	CASSLPQGGETQYF	TGTGCCAGCAGTTTACCCCAGGGAGGGGAGACCCAGTACTTC
TRBV7-8	TRBJ2-2	TRBD2	.	CASRGGGAVGTGELFF	TGTGCCAGCAGAGGCGGGGGGGCGGTAGGCACCGGGGAGCTGTTTTTT
TRBV18	TRBJ2-7	TRBD1	.	CASSAGPGQGIGSYEQYF	TGTGCCAGCTCAGCGGGTCCGGGACAGGGAATCGGCTCCTACGAGCAGTACTTC
TRBV5-1	TRBJ1-4	.	.	CASSLQGLDEKLFF	TGCGCCAGCAGCTTGCAGGGCTTGGATGAAAAACTGTTTTTT
TRBV30	TRBJ1-1	.	few	CAWTGGQGSYGTEAFF	TGTGCCTGGACCGGCGGGCAGGGGTCATACGGCACTGAAGCTTTCTTT
TRBV7-3	TRBJ1-1	TRBD1	.	CASSLGTGANTEAFF	TGTGCCAGCAGCTTGGGGACAGGGGCGAACACTGAAGCTTTCTTT
TRBV19	TRBJ1-5	TRBD1	.	CASSIGRQGMVNNQPQHF	TGTGCCAGTAGTATAGGAAGACAGGGCATGGTCAACAATCAGCCCCAGCATTTT
TRBV10-3	TRBJ1-1	.	few	CAIEEGMGSEAFF	TGTGCCATCGAGGAAGGTATGGGGAGTGAAGCTTTCTTT
TRBV28	TRBJ2-2	.	.	CASSLKVGVVNTGELFF	TGTGCCAGCAGTTTAAAAGTGGGGGTAGTAAACACCGGGGAGCTGTTTTTT
TRBV7-9	TRBJ1-4	TRBD1	.	CATKRGQGEKLFF	TGTGCCACCAAGCGGGGACAGGGGGAAAAACTGTTTTTT
TRBV19	TRBJ1-1	TRBD1	.	CASTITGGTEAFF	TGTGCCAGTACCATCACAGGGGGCACTGAAGCTTTCTTT
TRBV11-2	TRBJ2-7	TRBD2	.	CASSLVLGGGDEQYF	TGTGCCAGCAGCTTAGTTCTCGGGGGGGGCGACGAGCAGTACTTC
TRBV5-1	TRBJ1-3	TRBD1	.	CASSSGQGDSGNTIYF	TGCGCCAGCAGCTCTGGACAGGGAGACTCTGGAAACACCATATATTTT
TRBV30	TRBJ1-2	.	few	CAWIAPGSYYGYTF	TGTGCCTGGATAGCCCCGGGGAGTTACTATGGCTACACCTTC
TRBV28	TRBJ2-7	.	.	CASSLRGLGSYEQYF	TGTGCCAGCAGTTTACGGGGATTAGGGTCCTACGAGCAGTACTTC
TRBV6-1	TRBJ2-1	TRBD1	.	CASGTGTGRSEQFF	TGTGCCAGCGGTACCGGGACAGGGAGAAGTGAGCAGTTCTTC
TRBV19	TRBJ2-2	.	.	CASIRTHTGELFF	TGTGCCAGTATTAGGACCCATACCGGGGAGCTGTTTTTT
TRBV7-3	TRBJ2-7	TRBD2	.	CASSTRLAGIDEQYF	TGTGCCAGCAGCACTAGACTAGCGGGGATCGACGAGCAGTACTTC
TRBV27	TRBJ1-2	TRBD1	.	CASRNAGGHGYTF	TGTGCCAGCCGAAATGCAGGGGGCCATGGCTACACCTTC
TRBV7-2	TRBJ2-2	TRBD2	few	CASSAQLAGVGTGELFF	TGTGCCAGCAGCGCACAACTAGCGGGAGTTGGGACCGGGGAGCTGTTTTTT
TRBV2	TRBJ1-1	TRBD1	.	CASSEGTGGTEAFF	TGTGCCAGCAGTGAAGGGACAGGGGGGACTGAAGCTTTCTTT
TRBV30	TRBJ1-3	TRBD1	.	CAWSAWTGRSSGNTIYF	TGTGCCTGGAGTGCGTGGACAGGGCGAAGCTCTGGAAACACCATATATTTT
TRBV5-1	TRBJ2-2	.	.	CASSFAGLTGELFF	TGCGCCAGCAGCTTTGCAGGGCTCACCGGGGAGCTGTTTTTT
TRBV1	TRBJ2-6	.	.	CTSSQVTGARLWPISGANVLTF	TGCACCAGCAGCCAAGTTACAGGGGCGAGGTTATGGCCTATCTCTGGGGCCAACGTCCTGACTTTC
TRBV5-4	TRBJ2-3	.	.	CASSLRDSTDTQYF	TGTGCCAGCAGCTTGCGGGACAGCACAGATACGCAGTATTTT
TRBV6-1	TRBJ2-7	.	.	CASRDYLGSYEQYF	TGTGCCAGCAGGGACTATCTGGGGTCCTACGAGCAGTACTTC
TRBV6-5	TRBJ2-7	.	.	CASSYSPATYEQYF	TGTGCCAGCAGTTACTCTCCCGCAACCTACGAGCAGTACTTC
TRBV29-1	TRBJ1-2	.	.	CSVGENYGYTF	TGCAGCGTTGGAGAGAACTATGGCTACACCTTC
TRBV7-9	TRBJ2-2	.	.	CASSLVLTTGELFF	TGTGCCAGCAGCCTAGTTCTTACCACCGGGGAGCTGTTTTTT
TRBV6-1	TRBJ1-3	TRBD1	.	CASSEWGQGSGNTIYF	TGTGCCAGCAGTGAATGGGGACAGGGCTCTGGAAACACCATATATTTT
TRBV7-8	TRBJ2-1	TRBD1	.	CASSLGDREGWNEQFF	TGTGCCAGCAGCTTAGGGGACAGGGAGGGTTGGAATGAGCAGTTCTTC
TRBV7-3	TRBJ2-2	.	.	CASSLRAGTSNTGELFF	TGTGCCAGCAGCCTAAGGGCCGGGACGTCGAACACCGGGGAGCTGTTTTTT
TRBV27	TRBJ2-3	.	.	CASTSREKADTQYF	TGTGCCAGCACAAGTCGGGAGAAGGCAGATACGCAGTATTTT